One T cell receptor beta chain is described in this entry. No antigen is known for it. No per-base quality is available; no much larger clone lies one base away. This sample is part of a study of control samples from healthy donors and cancer patients (dated by TCRdb to about 2020). Receptors were amplified or captured by the immunoSEQ multiplex PCR assay. TCRdb limited this immuneACCESS table to in-frame rearrangements with V and J called. A share of clones is missing; checked studies link under half to unresolved V genes, and the rest is unexplained. The sample has 100,000 to 120,000 clones on record, about 80% of them singletons. The biggest ten clones account for around 6.4% of the sample. Inclusive of the bounding cysteine and phenylalanine, the CDR3 is 15 residues long. The DNA shown is the 45-base CDR3, in frame from base 1. V is reduced by 0 bases and J by 6 bases, leaving a spacing of 13 bases between them. CDR1 and CDR2 were assigned from the germline V gene as SGHRS and YFSETQ.

This receptor chain uses TRBV5-1 and TRBJ2-1; TRBD2 could be the D gene, as 5 bases match. This TCR came from a young man in good health. Sequencing used blood. The nucleotide sequence is TGCGCCAGCAGCTTGGAGACAAGCGGAGTCAATGAGCAGTTCTTC. Its amino acids are CASSLETSGVNEQFF.